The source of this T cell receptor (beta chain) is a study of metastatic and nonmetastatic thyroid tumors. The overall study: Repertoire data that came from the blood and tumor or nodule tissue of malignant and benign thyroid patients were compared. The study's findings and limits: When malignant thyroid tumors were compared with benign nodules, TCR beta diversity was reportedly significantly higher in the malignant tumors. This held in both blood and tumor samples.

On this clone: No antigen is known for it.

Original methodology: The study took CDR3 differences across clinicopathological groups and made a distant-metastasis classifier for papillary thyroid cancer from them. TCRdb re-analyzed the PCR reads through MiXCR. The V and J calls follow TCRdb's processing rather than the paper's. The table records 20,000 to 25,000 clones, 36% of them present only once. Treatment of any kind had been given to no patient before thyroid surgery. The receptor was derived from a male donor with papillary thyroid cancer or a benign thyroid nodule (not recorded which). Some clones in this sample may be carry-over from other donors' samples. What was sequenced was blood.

The CDR3 loop reads CASSPPGGMLNTIYF. CDR3 DNA sequence: TGTGCCAGCAGCCCTCCGGGAGGGATGTTAAACACCATATATTTT. The chain joins TRBV7-9 to TRBJ1-3; D is uncertain. CDR1 and CDR2 from the germline V gene are SEHNR and FQNEAQ (reference sequence). The CDR3 is made up of 15 amino acids. The V gene lost 5 bases and the J gene lost 6 bases, with 17 bases spanning the gap. The variable domain in full, with the rest retrieved from reference TRBV7-9 and TRBJ1-3, is DTGVSQNPRHKITKRGQNVTFRCDPISEHNRLYWYRQTLGQGPEFLTYFQNEAQLEKSRLLSDRFSAERPKGSFSTLEIQRTEQGDSAMYLCASSPPGGMLNTIYFGEGSWLTVV.